A single sample gave rise to the 29 T cell receptor beta chains below, sequenced in a study of cytomegalovirus exposure and HLA in healthy donors. Primers included in the PCR were 60 Vbeta and 13 Jbeta primers. Clones were read by immunoSEQ multiplex PCR, and TCRdb kept only the in-frame ones, dropping some. This sample carries roughly 120,000 clones, approximately 76% of them seen once, and the ten largest clones take 8.4%. Sequenced sample: PBMCs. Receptors were obtained from a man aged 40-50 years in good health and CMV-seronegative.

The chain links TRBV6-4 to TRBJ2-5, with a possible D match to TRBD2 (6 bases). Trimming pared 2 bases from V and 3 bases from J, leaving 7 bases between. Germline V lookup: CDR1 MRHNA, CDR2 SNTAGT. The CDR3 loop spans 13 amino acids. Written as DNA, the CDR3 is TGTGCCAGCAGTGACAGGGAGGAAGAGACCCAGTACTTC. Its translation: CASSDREEETQYF.

The chain couples TRBV30 to TRBJ2-7; tentatively, D is TRBD1 (5 bases). Germline CDR1 and CDR2: GTSNPN and SVGIG (reference sequence). V shed 3 bases and J shed 4 bases, with 13 bases lying between them. The CDR3 contains 13 residues. CDR3 sequence reads: CAWRLGRNYEQYF. The DNA for the CDR3 is TGTGCCTGGAGGTTGGGGCGGAATTACGAGCAGTACTTC.

This chain links TRBV7-8 with TRBJ1-3; 8 bases match TRBD1. From germline, CDR1 is SGHVS and CDR2 FQNEAQ. The CDR3 runs 19 residues. The V and J ends lost 2 bases and 2 bases, in that order; junction bases with no gene match: 14. The CDR3 reads CASSLQRTGRPLPGNTIYF. CDR3 DNA sequence: TGTGCCAGCAGCTTACAGAGGACAGGGAGGCCGTTGCCTGGAAACACCATATATTTT.

The gene calls are TRBV5-4 and TRBJ2-2; D uncertain. Germline assignment: CDR1 SGHNT and CDR2 YYREEE (reference sequence). The V and J ends lost 2 bases and 5 bases respectively, with 4 bases between them. The CDR3 covers 12 residues. CDR3: CASSFGTGELFF. The CDR3 coding sequence is TGTGCCAGCAGCTTCGGTACCGGGGAGCTGTTTTTT.

The V gene is TRBV29-1, the J gene TRBJ2-1; the match to TRBD2 covers 10 bases. Unmatched junction bases numbered 7, after V lost 5 bases and J lost 3 bases. The CDR3 runs to 15 residues. Per the germline V gene, CDR1 is SQVTM and CDR2 is ANQGSEA. The CDR3 bases are TGCAGCGTTTCGGTTACTAGCGGGGACTACAATGAGCAGTTCTTC. It codes for CSVSVTSGDYNEQFF.

The chain employs TRBV12-5 and TRBJ1-1; D is unclear. The CDR3 is made up of 13 amino acids. Germline-derived CDR1 and CDR2 are LGHNT and FRNRAP. With 3 bases removed from V and 8 bases from J, the gap between germline ends came to 13 bases. The CDR3: CASGLALGREAFF. In DNA, the CDR3 is TGTGCTAGTGGTTTAGCCCTGGGCAGAGAAGCTTTCTTT.

This clone was detected only a few times. The chain carries TRBV25-1 and TRBJ2-1; a possible D gene is TRBD2 (7 bases). Germline CDR1 MGHDK, CDR2 SYGVNS. Trimming left V 4 bases short and J 6 bases short, with 22 bases between. The CDR3 contains 17 residues. The CDR3 region is CASSGSPSWGGSNEQFF. The CDR3 DNA follows: TGTGCCAGCAGTGGATCCCCCTCGTGGGGGGGCTCCAATGAGCAGTTCTTC.

This clone has a handful of counts. Here the CDR3 DNA reads TGTGCCAGCAGCGTAGGTGCTAGCGGCACAGATACGCAGTATTTT. It yields the protein CASSVGASGTDTQYF. The chain employs TRBV9 and TRBJ2-3; a weak D match, TRBD2 (6 bases). V was shortened by 0 bases and J by 1 base, with 9 bases between the two germline ends. This CDR3 comprises 15 residues. The germline gives CDR1 SGDLS, CDR2 YYNGEE. Complete variable domain (other parts from reference TRBV9 and TRBJ2-3): DSGVTQTPKHLITATGQRVTLRCSPRSGDLSVYWYQQSLDQGLQFLIQYYNGEERAKGNILERFSAQQFPDLHSELNLSSLELGDSALYFCASSVGASGTDTQYFGPGTRLTVL.

This clone has more than one count but fewer than ten. This chain joins TRBV7-9 and TRBJ1-1; D uncertain. CDR3 length equals 13 residues. The germline CDR1 and CDR2 sequences are SEHNR and FQNEAQ (reference sequence). V was clipped by 5 bases and J by 4 bases, with 11 bases between them. In nucleotides, the CDR3 is TGTGCCAGCAGCCCCGTGCGGGGCACTGAAGCTTTCTTT. Its translation: CASSPVRGTEAFF.

This rearrangement joins TRBV6-6 to TRBJ1-2, with TRBD1 identical over 8 bases. CDR3 length equals 12 residues. V trimming: 5 bases; J trimming: 7 bases; junction bases outside the gene matches: 3. CDR1 and CDR2 from the germline V gene are MNHNY and SVGAGI (reference sequence). The CDR3 protein is CASSQGASGYTF. The CDR3 DNA follows: TGTGCCAGCAGTCAGGGGGCCAGTGGCTACACCTTC.

This clone was counted a single time. V usage is TRBV4-2 and J usage is TRBJ2-1, with D perhaps matching TRBD2 (6 bases). The CDR3 extends over 15 amino acids. Germline V CDR1 and CDR2: LGHNA, YNFKEQ. Trimming stripped 2 bases from V and 10 bases from J, with 18 bases between. The CDR3 coding sequence is TGTGCCAGCAGCCAAACATATGGCGGGGCCAAGGAGCAGTTCTTC. Translating it yields CASSQTYGGAKEQFF.

This clone was seen a handful of times. V is TRBV4-2 and J is TRBJ2-1, with 14 bases that match TRBD2. The CDR3 has 17 amino acids. Germline CDR1 and CDR2: LGHNA and YNFKEQ. The J segment lost 5 bases and the V segment lost 4 bases, leaving 7 bases of the junction unmatched. The CDR3 loop reads CASSPWTSGGRDNEQFF. The CDR3 DNA reads as TGTGCCAGCAGCCCGTGGACTAGCGGGGGGAGGGACAATGAGCAGTTCTTC.

The V and J genes are TRBV5-6 and TRBJ2-3; 8 bases line up with TRBD2. Germline V lookup: CDR1 SGHDT, CDR2 YYEEEE. This CDR3 has 19 amino acids. V lost 1 base, J lost 7 bases, and 20 bases stayed unmatched. The CDR3 nucleotides read TGTGCCAGCAGCTTGCGCTATCCCAGCGGGGGACTCGGGGATAATACGCAGTATTTT. Amino acid sequence: CASSLRYPSGGLGDNTQYF.

The chain uses TRBV14 and TRBJ2-7; a possible D gene is TRBD2 (6 bases). The V gene's germline CDR1 is SGHDN and CDR2 FVKESK. This CDR3 region has 17 residues. V lost 0 bases, J lost 4 bases, and 19 bases lay in between. The CDR3 DNA reads TGTGCCAGCAGCCAAGATTGGGTCGGGGGACCCCGATACGAGCAGTACTTC. This encodes CASSQDWVGGPRYEQYF.

CDR3 nucleotide sequence: TGTGCCAGCAGTTTAGAGTACGGGGATGGGTACAATGAGCAGTTCTTC. Translated, it gives CASSLEYGDGYNEQFF. The chain combines TRBV27 with TRBJ2-1; D may be TRBD2 (5 bases). V lost 2 bases, J lost 4 bases, and 15 bases lay in between. Germline lookup yields CDR1 MNHEY and CDR2 SMNVEV (reference sequence). CDR3 length: 16 residues.

V gene TRBV11-3 combines with J gene TRBJ2-7; D gene uncertain. The V end was cut by 1 base, the J end by 7 bases, with 11 bases between. The CDR3 is 13 amino acids. The germline gives CDR1 SGHNT, CDR2 YENEEA. DNA of the CDR3: TGTGCCAGCAGCTTAGGGGTCGAGGAAGAGCAGTACTTC. This translates into CASSLGVEEEQYF.

This clone was detected only once. V and J are TRBV5-4 and TRBJ2-7; D gene unclear. The germline gives CDR1 SGHNT, CDR2 YYREEE (reference sequence). This CDR3 has 14 residues. Trimming took off 4 bases at V and 2 bases at J, with 13 bases between the two ends. The CDR3 nucleotides are TGTGCCAGCAGCCAAGCCGGTTCCCCCTACGAGCAGTACTTC. Protein: CASSQAGSPYEQYF.

V and J are TRBV6-1 and TRBJ2-3; TRBD2 aligns across 16 bases. Germline-derived CDR1 and CDR2 are MNHNS and SASEGT. V trimming: 0 bases; J trimming: 4 bases; junction bases outside the gene matches: 1. This CDR3 is built from 17 residues. This chain's CDR3 is CASSEAGLAGGPDTQYF. The CDR3 DNA is TGTGCCAGCAGTGAAGCGGGACTAGCGGGGGGGCCAGATACGCAGTATTTT.

This clone came up once. The rearrangement joins TRBV2 to TRBJ2-3; TRBD1 agrees at 9 bases. Trimming at V came to 4 bases and at J to 3 bases, leaving 5 bases not matched to a gene. The CDR3 contains 15 residues. CDR1 and CDR2 (germline): SNHLY, FYNNEI. The chain's CDR3 is CASSAGTGRTDTQYF. CDR3 nucleotide sequence: TGTGCCAGCAGTGCCGGGACAGGGAGGACAGATACGCAGTATTTT.

This clone was observed a single time. This chain joins TRBV7-2 and TRBJ2-7, with 11 bases identical to TRBD2. The CDR3 totals 18 residues. Germline trimming cut 3 bases from V and 4 bases from J; bases unmatched to any gene: 14. Per the germline V gene, CDR1 is SGHTA and CDR2 is FQGNSA. The CDR3: CASSFLGARGTSGYEQYF. The CDR3 bases are TGTGCCAGCAGCTTTTTGGGTGCTCGTGGGACTAGCGGTTACGAGCAGTACTTC. The variable domain in full, with the rest retrieved from reference TRBV7-2 and TRBJ2-7, is GAGVSQSPSNKVTEKGKDVELRCDPISGHTALYWYRQSLGQGLEFLIYFQGNSAPDKSGLPSDRFSAERTGGSVSTLTIQRTQQEDSAVYLCASSFLGARGTSGYEQYFGPGTRLTVT.

The chain joins TRBV28 to TRBJ2-7, with 8 bases that match TRBD1. Trimming took 3 bases from V and 4 from J; bases not matched to a gene: 5. Germline values: CDR1 MDHEN, CDR2 SYDVKM. CDR3 size: 14 residues. The chain's CDR3 is CASSLTGDRYEQYF. CDR3 in DNA: TGTGCCAGCAGTTTGACAGGGGATCGGTACGAGCAGTACTTC.

This rearrangement joins TRBV7-9 to TRBJ1-2; D is unclear. The V end was cut by 6 bases, the J end by 2 bases, with 7 bases between. Germline V gene sequence: CDR1 SEHNR, CDR2 FQNEAQ (reference sequence). This CDR3 region has 12 residues. The CDR3 reads CASSLENYGYTF. Written as DNA, the CDR3 is TGTGCCAGCAGTTTGGAGAACTATGGCTACACCTTC.

The V call is TRBV28, the J call TRBJ1-2; D call uncertain. V was cut by 6 bases and J by 4 bases, with 12 bases left in between. CDR3 length equals 13 residues. Germline CDR1 MDHEN, CDR2 SYDVKM. As DNA, the CDR3 is TGTGCCAGCAGCCCCGCGAGCCTCTATGGCTACACCTTC. It encodes CASSPASLYGYTF.

The rearrangement links TRBV7-9 to TRBJ1-1; a possible D gene is TRBD1 (6 bases). V was cut by 3 bases and J by 7 bases, with 9 bases left in between. The CDR3 covers 12 residues. The germline V gene has CDR1 SEHNR and CDR2 FQNEAQ (reference sequence). As DNA, the CDR3 is TGTGCCAGCAGCTTGACAGGAGTTGAAGCTTTCTTT. This gives the protein CASSLTGVEAFF.

The genes are TRBV4-1 and TRBJ1-1, with D possibly being TRBD1 (6 bases). Germline loops: CDR1 MGHRA, CDR2 YSYEKL. The CDR3 runs 14 residues. Deletions cut 3 bases from V and 0 bases from J, with 8 bases between. CDR3 residues: CASSQGDMNTEAFF. DNA of the CDR3: TGCGCCAGCAGCCAGGGGGACATGAACACTGAAGCTTTCTTT.

Comment on this clone: The same CDR3 arises from other DNA sequences in this sample as well. The V and J genes are TRBV5-1 and TRBJ2-4, with 8 bases matching TRBD1. Trimming removed 0 bases from V and 4 bases from J; junction bases left unmatched: 0. Germline CDR1 and CDR2: SGHRS and YFSETQ. This CDR3 has 14 amino acids. CDR3 bases: TGCGCCAGCAGCTTGGGACAGGGGAAAAACATTCAGTACTTC. Translation gives CASSLGQGKNIQYF.

The CDR3 region is CASSRQNEQFF. As DNA, the CDR3 is TGTGCCAGCAGTCGACAGAATGAGCAGTTCTTC. The chain is built from TRBV6-5 and TRBJ2-1, with a tentative D call TRBD1 (5 bases). Trimming removed 5 bases from V and 7 bases from J, with 6 bases in between. CDR1 is MNHEY and CDR2 is SVGAGI in the germline V gene. The CDR3 spans 11 residues.

The chain uses TRBV9 and TRBJ2-3; 12 bases line up with TRBD2. There are 16 residues in the CDR3. Per the germline V gene, CDR1 is SGDLS and CDR2 is YYNGEE. The V segment lost 0 bases and the J segment 8 bases; nucleotides outside the gene matches: 7. This CDR3 reads CASSVDLAGGQGTQYF. The CDR3 DNA is TGTGCCAGCAGCGTAGATCTAGCGGGGGGGCAGGGTACGCAGTATTTT.

The V call is TRBV4-1, the J call TRBJ2-5; 9 nucleotides line up with TRBD2. The CDR3 covers 15 residues. V dropped 1 base and J dropped 5; count of bases not matched to a gene: 5. Germline V lookup: CDR1 MGHRA, CDR2 YSYEKL. This CDR3 is CASSQGGGAQETQYF. The CDR3 bases are TGCGCCAGCAGCCAAGGCGGGGGGGCTCAGGAGACCCAGTACTTC.